The source of this T cell receptor (beta chain) is a study of blood T cell repertoires in COVID-19. Study context: PBMCs, B-cell-depleted T cells, or T cells were the source of the cDNA or gDNA that made up the material.

Original processing methods: By means of reference gene primer amplification, nucleated cell counts were estimated. The repertoire was sequenced with immunoSEQ multiplex PCR; TCRdb's copy has only in-frame clones and lacks some. D and trimming come from the DNA, and the V and J calls and clone size come from that table. Of 200,000 or so clones listed, about nine tenths are singletons. The CDR3 covers 13 residues. From germline, CDR1 is LNHDA and CDR2 SQIVND (reference sequence). V was shortened by 3 bases and J by 1 base, with 6 bases between the two germline ends. V usage is TRBV19 and J usage is TRBJ1-1; D unresolved. The sequencing input was PBMCs or T cells enriched from blood (not recorded which). The receptor comes from a woman aged 30 to 39 who had recovered from COVID-19. The CDR3 DNA is TGTGCCAGTAGTATTAACAGGAACACTGAAGCTTTCTTT. Its protein product is CASSINRNTEAFF.